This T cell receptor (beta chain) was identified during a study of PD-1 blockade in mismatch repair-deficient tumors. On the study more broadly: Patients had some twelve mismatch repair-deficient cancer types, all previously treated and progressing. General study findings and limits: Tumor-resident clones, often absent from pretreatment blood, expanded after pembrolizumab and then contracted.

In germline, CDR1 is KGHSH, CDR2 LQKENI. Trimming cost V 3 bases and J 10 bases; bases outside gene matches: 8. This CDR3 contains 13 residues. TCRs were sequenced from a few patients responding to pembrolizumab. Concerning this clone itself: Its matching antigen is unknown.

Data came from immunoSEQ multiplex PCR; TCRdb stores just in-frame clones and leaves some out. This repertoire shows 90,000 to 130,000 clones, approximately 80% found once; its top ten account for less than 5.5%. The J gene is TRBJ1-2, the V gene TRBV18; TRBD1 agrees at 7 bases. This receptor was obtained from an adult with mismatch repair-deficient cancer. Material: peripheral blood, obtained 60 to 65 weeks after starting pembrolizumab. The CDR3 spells CASSPETGRDYTF. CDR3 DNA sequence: TGTGCCAGCTCACCCGAGACAGGGAGGGACTACACCTTC.